The following is a TCR beta chain sequence with its context. The sample originates from a study of OX40 agonist ivuxolimab in advanced cancers. Data came from immunoSEQ multiplex PCR; TCRdb stores just in-frame clones and leaves some out. The sample has some 63,000 clones, 75% to 90% seen once. The clonotype comes from an adult with an advanced solid tumor such as melanoma, head and neck, liver or kidney cancer. The source material was CD4+ or CD8+ T cells sorted from blood, sampled in a trial of the OX40 agonist ivuxolimab.

CDR3 residues: CASSLVRGAQETQYF. CDR3 coding DNA: TGTGCCAGCAGCTTAGTACGGGGGGCACAAGAGACCCAGTACTTC. The chain combines TRBV7-2 with TRBJ2-5; D might be TRBD2 (7 bases). Germline values: CDR1 SGHTA, CDR2 FQGNSA. Trimming removed 1 base from V and 2 bases from J, with 11 bases in between. The CDR3 loop spans 15 amino acids.